The 17 T cell receptor beta chains given below trace back to one sample, sequenced in a study of cytomegalovirus exposure and HLA in healthy donors. PCR involved 60 Vbeta and 13 Jbeta primers. Sequencing used immunoSEQ multiplex PCR; TCRdb keeps in-frame clones, though not all of them. The data hold 100,000 or so clones, with less than 75% observed a single time. Source material: PBMCs. Receptors originate from a man in his forties in good health and CMV-seropositive.

This chain links TRBV7-3 with TRBJ2-3; TRBD2 aligns across 7 bases. Germline assignment: CDR1 SGHTA and CDR2 FQGTGA. V shed 2 bases and J 2 bases; nucleotides not matched to a gene: 10. This CDR3 comprises 17 residues. The CDR3 sequence is CASSLGLGSGYTDTQYF. The CDR3 DNA follows: TGTGCCAGCAGCTTAGGTTTAGGTAGCGGGTACACAGATACGCAGTATTTT.

The genes are TRBV7-2 and TRBJ2-7; 11 bases align to TRBD2. The CDR3 is 14 amino acids. The germline gives CDR1 SGHTA, CDR2 FQGNSA. V trimming: 2 bases; J trimming: 4 bases; junction bases outside the gene matches: 1. The CDR3 coding sequence is TGTGCCAGCAGCTTACTAGCGGGAGGATACGAGCAGTACTTC. This translates into CASSLLAGGYEQYF.

The chain recombines TRBV2 with TRBJ2-1, with 8 bases lining up with TRBD2. This CDR3 spans 17 amino acids. J gave up 1 base and V 4 bases, and 9 bases lay outside the gene matches. Germline V CDR1 and CDR2: SNHLY, FYNNEI. The CDR3 protein is CASSGSSGIGSYNEQFF. The CDR3 DNA reads TGTGCCAGCAGTGGTAGTAGCGGGATAGGATCCTACAATGAGCAGTTCTTC.

The genes are TRBV5-4 and TRBJ2-1; 7 bases align to TRBD1. V dropped 3 bases and J dropped 7; count of bases not matched to a gene: 16. The CDR3 is made up of 17 amino acids. Germline-derived CDR1 and CDR2 are SGHNT and YYREEE (reference sequence). CDR3 in DNA: TGTGCCAGCAGCTCCCCTTGGATAGGGGGCGTTACGAATGAGCAGTTCTTC. Its protein is CASSSPWIGGVTNEQFF.

The rearrangement joins TRBV28 to TRBJ2-3, with 8 bases lining up with TRBD1. CDR1 is MDHEN and CDR2 is SYDVKM in the germline V gene. This CDR3 is built from 13 residues. After removal of 10 bases from V and 8 bases from J, the junction contained 11 bases not matched to a gene. CDR3 amino acids: CATKARGRLTQYF. The CDR3, as DNA: TGTGCCACCAAAGCCAGGGGGCGCCTTACGCAGTATTTT.

This clone showed up just a few times. The chain couples TRBV5-1 to TRBJ2-1; 8 nucleotides align to TRBD1. The CDR3 covers 11 residues. The germline gives CDR1 SGHRS, CDR2 YFSETQ. The CDR3 protein is CASDRGNEQFF. The CDR3 nucleotides are TGCGCTTCTGACAGGGGCAATGAGCAGTTCTTC. Based on the CDR3 plus reference TRBV5-1 and TRBJ2-1, the full variable domain is KAGVTQTPRYLIKTRGQQVTLSCSPISGHRSVSWYQQTPGQGLQFLFEYFSETQRNKGNFPGRFSGRQFSNSRSEMNVSTLELGDSALYLCASDRGNEQFFGPGTRLTVL.

With regard to this clone: The same CDR3 is also encoded by other DNA sequences in this sample. The chain links TRBV27 to TRBJ2-1; D possibly corresponds to TRBD2 (6 bases). The ends were cut back, 3 bases at V and 0 bases at J, with 9 bases in the middle. This CDR3 spans 15 amino acids. CDR1 is MNHEY and CDR2 is SMNVEV in the germline V gene (reference sequence). The CDR3: CASSLAGSSYNEQFF. For the CDR3, the DNA is TGTGCCAGCAGTTTGGCGGGGAGCTCCTACAATGAGCAGTTCTTC.

This clone was seen a few times. This chain uses TRBV7-8 with TRBJ2-2, with D unresolved. The CDR3 is made up of 15 amino acids. Looked up from germline, CDR1 is SGHVS and CDR2 is FQNEAQ. Trimming cost V 3 bases and J 7 bases, with 15 bases left between them. The CDR3 DNA reads TGTGCCAGCAGCTTCCCTCGGTCTCCTGGCGGGGAGCTGTTTTTT. Translated: CASSFPRSPGGELFF.

The chain joins TRBV29-1 to TRBJ1-1, with D unresolved. Germline CDR1 and CDR2: SQVTM and ANQGSEA. The CDR3 totals 12 residues. Deletions cut 7 bases from V and 3 bases from J, with 12 bases between. The DNA for the CDR3 is TGCAGCGCTATTCGGCAGGACACTGAAGCTTTCTTT. Encoded protein: CSAIRQDTEAFF.

This chain links TRBV6-1 with TRBJ1-1; D ambiguous. Trimming took off 4 bases at V and 5 bases at J, with 17 bases between the two ends. This CDR3 spans 15 amino acids. Germline CDR1 reads MNHNS; CDR2 reads SASEGT. CDR3 sequence: CASSVPVGTGTEAFF. The CDR3, as DNA: TGTGCCAGCAGTGTCCCTGTAGGAACGGGAACTGAAGCTTTCTTT.

The chain has TRBV10-2 and TRBJ1-1; D might be TRBD1 (6 bases). The CDR3 extends over 14 amino acids. The ends were cut back, 5 bases at V and 1 base at J, with 11 bases in the middle. Germline V gene lookup returns CDR1 WSHSY and CDR2 SAAADI. Written as DNA, the CDR3 is TGCGCCAGCAGTACAGGGAAACAGAACACTGAAGCTTTCTTT. Translated, it gives CASSTGKQNTEAFF.

The chain couples TRBV19 to TRBJ1-1; TRBD1 matches 8 bases. Trimming cost V 8 bases and J 4 bases; bases outside gene matches: 6. Germline CDR1 LNHDA, CDR2 SQIVND (reference sequence). The CDR3 spans 13 residues. CDR3 residues: CASPPRGRTEAFF. DNA for the CDR3: TGTGCCAGTCCCCCCAGGGGGCGCACTGAAGCTTTCTTT.

The chain couples TRBV2 to TRBJ2-1; no clear D. The ends were cut back, 5 bases at V and 7 bases at J, with 9 bases in the middle. The length of the CDR3 is 12 residues. Germline-derived CDR1 and CDR2 are SNHLY and FYNNEI. CDR3 coding DNA: TGTGCCAGCAGTTCCCAAGCGAATGAGCAGTTCTTC. This gives the protein CASSSQANEQFF.

This clone has only a few counts. The chain recombines TRBV7-9 with TRBJ1-1; D is ambiguous. The CDR3 sequence is 14 residues long. Trimming cost V 5 bases and J 5 bases, with 15 bases left between them. Germline loops: CDR1 SEHNR, CDR2 FQNEAQ (reference sequence). This chain's CDR3 is CASSLVGRGTEAFF. CDR3 DNA: TGTGCCAGCAGCCTGGTAGGTCGAGGGACTGAAGCTTTCTTT.

This clone was seen a few times. The V call is TRBV5-1, the J call TRBJ2-7; 15 bases map to TRBD2. This CDR3 contains 16 residues. Germline V gene lookup returns CDR1 SGHRS and CDR2 YFSETQ. Germline trimming cut 2 bases from V and 4 bases from J; bases unmatched to any gene: 4. This chain's CDR3 is CASSFAGTSGRYEQYF. The CDR3 DNA follows: TGCGCCAGCAGCTTTGCAGGGACTAGCGGGAGGTACGAGCAGTACTTC.

The chain links TRBV29-1 to TRBJ2-5, with D tentatively TRBD1 (6 bases). Germline V CDR1 and CDR2: SQVTM, ANQGSEA. Trimming took 7 bases from V and 2 from J, leaving 14 bases between them. The CDR3 has 13 residues. CDR3 sequence (DNA): TGCAGCGCCCTGAGGACAGCACAAGAGACCCAGTACTTC. Protein sequence: CSALRTAQETQYF.

This clone occurred once. V and J are TRBV7-2 and TRBJ2-3, with D perhaps matching TRBD1 (5 bases). This CDR3 contains 15 residues. V lost 3 bases and J lost 0, with 10 bases in between. Germline assignment: CDR1 SGHTA and CDR2 FQGNSA. The CDR3 coding sequence is TGTGCCAGCAGCTTGGCAGGGCCCAGCACAGATACGCAGTATTTT. Protein product: CASSLAGPSTDTQYF.